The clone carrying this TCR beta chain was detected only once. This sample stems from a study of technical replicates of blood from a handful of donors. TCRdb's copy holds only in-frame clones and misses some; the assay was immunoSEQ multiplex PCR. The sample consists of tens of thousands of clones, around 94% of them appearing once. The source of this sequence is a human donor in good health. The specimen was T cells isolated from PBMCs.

The CDR3 sequence: CTSSETGGAKETQYF. CDR3 coding DNA: TGCACCAGCAGCGAAACCGGGGGGGCGAAGGAGACCCAGTACTTC. The genes are TRBV1 and TRBJ2-5; the tabulated D call, TRBD2, remains unverified against the DNA. TRBV1 is shown as a pseudogene. The CDR3 sequence is 15 residues long.